These 11 T cell receptor beta chains share one sample of origin, sequenced in a study of cytomegalovirus exposure and HLA in healthy donors. The PCR made use of 60 Vbeta and 13 Jbeta primers. Sequencing was performed with immunoSEQ multiplex PCR; in TCRdb, only in-frame clones are kept and a portion is missing. The sample records 95,000 to 150,000 clones, around 69% being singletons. Sequencing was carried out using PBMCs. The receptors stem from a woman aged 40 to 50 in good health and CMV-seropositive.

This clone was seen a few times. This rearrangement joins TRBV5-5 to TRBJ2-1, with TRBD2 matching 8 bases. Germline CDR1 reads SGHKS; CDR2 reads YYEKEE (reference sequence). J lost 0 bases, V lost 2 bases, and 1 base had no gene match. The CDR3 spans 15 residues. CDR3 region: CASSLSGSSYNEQFF. Written as DNA, the CDR3 is TGTGCCAGCAGCTTAAGCGGGAGCTCCTACAATGAGCAGTTCTTC.

The J gene is TRBJ2-3, the V gene TRBV5-1, with a weak D call TRBD2 (6 bases). Germline CDR1 and CDR2: SGHRS and YFSETQ. Trimming shortened V by 2 bases and J by 0 bases, and 13 bases separated the two germline ends. The CDR3 sequence is 16 residues long. The CDR3 sequence: CASSLGRGISTDTQYF. The CDR3 DNA follows: TGCGCCAGCAGCTTAGGGCGGGGAATAAGCACAGATACGCAGTATTTT.

The chain joins TRBV28 to TRBJ1-5, with D perhaps matching TRBD1 (6 bases). The CDR3 has 16 residues. Trimming left V 5 bases short and J 2 bases short, with 16 bases between. Germline CDR1 is MDHEN and CDR2 is SYDVKM. DNA of the CDR3: TGTGCCAGCAGTACTCTAGGGGGTCCGCGCAATCAGCCCCAGCATTTT. It is translated as CASSTLGGPRNQPQHF. Based on the CDR3 plus reference TRBV28 and TRBJ1-5, the full variable domain is DVKVTQSSRYLVKRTGEKVFLECVQDMDHENMFWYRQDPGLGLRLIYFSYDVKMKEKGDIPEGYSVSREKKERFSLILESASTNQTSMYLCASSTLGGPRNQPQHFGDGTRLSIL.

The DNA of the CDR3 is TGTGCCAGCTCCCGGGAGAACACTGAAGCTTTCTTT. Its translation is CASSRENTEAFF. The rearrangement links TRBV2 to TRBJ1-1; D is uncertain. The germline CDR1 and CDR2 sequences are SNHLY and FYNNEI. The CDR3 runs to 12 residues. V lost 8 bases, J lost 1 base, and 8 bases lay in between. Supplemented by reference TRBV2 and TRBJ1-1, the full variable domain reads EPEVTQTPSHQVTQMGQEVILRCVPISNHLYFYWYRQILGQKVEFLVSFYNNEISEKSEIFDDQFSVERPDGSNFTLKIRSTKLEDSAMYFCASSRENTEAFFGQGTRLTVV.

This clone was counted between two and nine times. The CDR3 DNA follows: TGTGCCAGCAGAGTACAGGGGCATGGCCACGAGCAGTACTTC. The encoded protein is CASRVQGHGHEQYF. This sequence joins TRBV2 and TRBJ2-7; 7 bases match TRBD1. The germline CDR1 and CDR2 sequences are SNHLY and FYNNEI. The length of the CDR3 is 14 residues. J gave up 5 bases and V 6 bases, and 10 bases lay outside the gene matches.

The rearrangement joins TRBV11-2 to TRBJ1-1; the D is unclear. Trimming left V 8 bases short and J 1 base short, with 14 bases between. Germline V gene lookup returns CDR1 SGHAT and CDR2 FQNNGV. There are 14 residues in the CDR3. The DNA for the CDR3 is TGTGCCAGCCAACTGGTGGGCAGGAACACTGAAGCTTTCTTT. It codes for CASQLVGRNTEAFF.

This clone was detected a few times. This chain links TRBV6-5 with TRBJ1-1, with 7 nucleotides matching TRBD1. The CDR3 runs to 16 residues. The V gene end was trimmed by 0 bases and the J gene end by 1 base; junction bases not matched to a gene: 5. Germline assignment: CDR1 MNHEY and CDR2 SVGAGI. The CDR3 nucleotides read TGTGCCAGCAGTTACTCAAGGGGGCAAGGGAACACTGAAGCTTTCTTT. Amino acids: CASSYSRGQGNTEAFF.

The chain couples TRBV19 to TRBJ1-5; a possible D gene is TRBD1 (5 bases). This CDR3 has 14 amino acids. Trimming removed 3 bases at V and 7 bases at J, with 13 bases between. Germline V gives CDR1 LNHDA, CDR2 SQIVND (reference sequence). CDR3 in DNA: TGTGCCAGTAGTATCGAGTGGAAGGGGCAGCCCCAGCATTTT. Amino acids: CASSIEWKGQPQHF.

CDR3: CASSVAGRNEQFF. In DNA, the CDR3 is TGCGCCAGCAGTGTGGCGGGACGCAATGAGCAGTTCTTC. The chain joins TRBV10-1 to TRBJ2-1, with TRBD2 as a possible D gene (6 bases). Germline CDR1 reads WNHNN; CDR2 reads SYGVQD (reference sequence). The CDR3 runs 13 residues. Trimming pared 4 bases from V and 6 bases from J, leaving 10 bases between.

Remarks on this clone: The sample carries other DNA sequences with the same CDR3. Here the CDR3 reads CASSYSSGSTDTQYF. The CDR3 DNA follows: TGTGCCAGCAGTTACTCGTCGGGAAGCACAGATACGCAGTATTTT. The V and J genes are TRBV6-5 and TRBJ2-3, with D tentatively TRBD2 (5 bases). Germline assignment: CDR1 MNHEY and CDR2 SVGAGI. The CDR3 contains 15 residues. V lost 0 bases and J lost 0, with 7 bases in between.

A few counts support this clone. V is TRBV7-8 and J is TRBJ1-1, with TRBD1 as a possible D gene (6 bases). Trimming removed 0 bases at V and 4 bases at J, with 12 bases between. The CDR3 runs to 15 residues. CDR1 is SGHVS, CDR2 FQNEAQ, per germline. CDR3 in amino acids: CASSLASGGGTEAFF. DNA of the CDR3: TGTGCCAGCAGCTTAGCGTCGGGGGGCGGCACTGAAGCTTTCTTT.